This T cell receptor (beta chain) was sequenced in a study of blood T cells in healthy people across ages (dated by TCRdb to the mid-2010s). Regarding the study in general: In model experiments, template switching captured about one uniquely barcoded TCR beta cDNA molecule for every two T cells. To track age-related changes in TCR beta repertoire diversity, the study relied on deep sequencing normalized with unique cDNA molecular identifiers. Donors were grouped into four age groups: young (average roughly 15 years), middle-aged (39), aged (roughly 67) and long-lived (approximately 81). Donors of different ages were randomly distributed across sequencing lanes to avoid experimental bias. Two additional independent replicas of 1 million unique cDNA reads from the same blood draw were analyzed for two donors (one aged 18 to 30 and one aged 80 or older).

CDR3 length: 16 amino acids, cysteine to phenylalanine. Only the CDR3 portion is preserved as DNA: 48 bases, with reading frame beginning at the first base. V is shortened by 1 base, J by 3 bases, and the region joining them spans 16 bases. CDR1 SGHTA and CDR2 FQGNSA were looked up in the germline V gene. A note on this clonotype: What this receptor recognizes is not known. Base qualities are missing; no much larger clone stands one base away.

Library generation was performed with 5' RACE. Sequencing was carried out with an Illumina HiSeq 2500. A second about 7 to 11 cycle PCR used a sample-barcoded 5' primer and a J-beta primer mix. A unique molecular identifier was introduced onto each TCR beta cDNA molecule by a template-switch 5' adaptor carrying 12 random nucleotides. Each sample yielded at least 2.5 million CDR3-containing paired-end reads. The Mint cDNA synthesis kit, primed by a TRBC-specific oligonucleotide, was used to synthesize first-strand cDNA from all RNA. All cDNA was treated with uracil-DNA glycosylase and then went through a first 18-cycle PCR with the universal primers M1SS and BC2_uni_R. In the authors' own workflow: Normalization of each sample was performed by random selection of 1 million high-quality reads, each carrying a distinct molecular identifier. Instead of being binned into consensus sequences, reads with shared molecular identifiers were discarded. MiTCR, with a Q25 quality threshold and the strictest error-elimination algorithm, was used for CDR3 identification, clonotype clustering and error correction. Lower-bound total TCR beta diversity was estimated with a nonparametric unseen species model using Euler transformation. Using fastp at Q25 and MiXCR, TCRdb reprocessed the public reads and kept productive beta chains. CDR3 protein duplicates are merged, each entry listing the most common genes and DNA. These V and J calls originate from TCRdb's pipeline instead of the authors' own analysis. For this sample the table gives about a million distinct CDR3 sequences, of which about 53% were detected only once. In total, the top ten clones hold 20% to 25% of the sample.

Here is what the overall study found, with its caveats: Conclusive comparison of naive and antigen-experienced compartments was prevented by the profiling of bulk unsorted PBMCs. Estimates of total diversity based on one million sequenced T cells were regarded as lower bounds and as underestimates. Because the CMV infection status of the donors was unknown, age-related changes in expanded clonotypes may potentially have been confounded. Compared with the aged group, more naive CD4+ T cells, fewer expanded clones and increased TCR diversity were shown by the long-lived group, suggesting age selection. The percentage of naive T cells measured by flow cytometry correlated strongly with observed TCR beta diversity. Observed TCR beta diversity per million T cells fell roughly linearly with age, and a significant reduction was already apparent by age roughly 41.

Donors were 35 to 40 systemically healthy Caucasian individuals from Russia aged 6 to 90 years. Around 10 milliliters of peripheral blood were drawn from each donor into EDTA-treated Vacutainer tubes. Ficoll-Paque density-gradient centrifugation was used to isolate PBMCs, with at least 6.5 million obtained per sample. Total RNA, at least 6 micrograms per sample, was extracted from PBMCs with Trizol reagent. The percentages of naive CD45RAhigh/CD27high T cells were determined by flow cytometry on a PBMC aliquot from every donor. The TCR originated in a woman aged 55-75 years in good health. The sequenced material came from blood. This sequence uses TRBV7-2 and TRBJ2-7; a tentative D match to TRBD2 spans 6 bases. The CDR3 protein sequence reads: CASSLEGMGLHYEQYF. The sequenced DNA: TGTGCCAGCAGCTTAGAGGGGATGGGACTTCACTACGAGCAGTACTTC.